This is a list of T cell receptor beta chains from one sample in a study of cytomegalovirus exposure and HLA in healthy donors. Using immunoSEQ multiplex PCR, the repertoire was profiled, and TCRdb retains in-frame clones only, with some absent. The table lists about 260,000 clones, 70% to 90% of them singletons. Sequencing was performed on PBMCs. All receptors derive from a woman in her thirties or forties in good health and CMV-seropositive. Both conserved end residues are part of each CDR3. Fields, in order: CDR3 DNA, CDR3 protein, clone size, D gene, V gene, J gene. The D gene is left open where the match is weak. Rows may omit the clone size; those that give it use once, few, many or a size class.

TGTGCCAGAAGCTTTTCGGGGTATGGCTACACCTTC	CARSFSGYGYTF	.	.	TRBV5-3	TRBJ1-2
TGTGCCAGCAGTGAAGCCAGCTACAATGAGCAGTTCTTC	CASSEASYNEQFF	.	.	TRBV2	TRBJ2-1
TGTGCCAGCAGTTTAATGTCGTCTGGGGCCAACGTCCTGACTTTC	CASSLMSSGANVLTF	few	.	TRBV27	TRBJ2-6
TGTGCCAGCAGTTACCGCGGGGGTATAGCGTTCTTC	CASSYRGGIAFF	.	TRBD2	TRBV6-5	TRBJ2-1
TGTGCCAGCAGTTATAGCGGGAGTTCCTACGAGCAGTACTTC	CASSYSGSSYEQYF	.	TRBD2	TRBV5-4	TRBJ2-7
TGTGCCAGTAGCAGAGAACAGGGCGCCGCTTACGAGCAGTACTTC	CASSREQGAAYEQYF	.	.	TRBV19	TRBJ2-7
TGTGCCAGCTCACCAGCCCCGGATGAGCAGTTCTTC	CASSPAPDEQFF	.	.	TRBV18	TRBJ2-1
TGTGCCTGGAAAGCTAGCGAAAAACTGTTTTTT	CAWKASEKLFF	.	.	TRBV30	TRBJ1-4
TGTGCCAGCTCACCAGGCAGGGGCACAGATACGCAGTATTTT	CASSPGRGTDTQYF	.	.	TRBV18	TRBJ2-3
TGTGCCATCAGTGAGGCTAGCACCATCGCAGGTGGCTACGAGCAGTACTTC	CAISEASTIAGGYEQYF	.	.	TRBV10-3	TRBJ2-7
TGTGCCAGCTCACCGACGGAGGCAAGCGAGCAGTACTTC	CASSPTEASEQYF	.	.	TRBV18	TRBJ2-7
TGTGCCAGCAGCACTCTGGGACAGATGTCCTACGAGCAGTACTTC	CASSTLGQMSYEQYF	.	TRBD1	TRBV5-6	TRBJ2-7
TGTGCCAGCAGCCGAATCTTAACAGGGGGCGAGTACGAGCAGTACTTC	CASSRILTGGEYEQYF	.	TRBD1	TRBV7-2	TRBJ2-7
TGCGCCAGCAGCTTCCGACAGGGCGCGGAGCAGTACTTC	CASSFRQGAEQYF	.	TRBD1	TRBV5-1	TRBJ2-7
TGTGCCAGCAGTTTAAAGACAGGGGCCTCGAACACTGAAGCTTTCTTT	CASSLKTGASNTEAFF	.	TRBD1	TRBV27	TRBJ1-1
TGTGCCAGCAGCTTAGGGGGGCAGCAGCCCCAGCATTTT	CASSLGGQQPQHF	.	.	TRBV11-3	TRBJ1-5
TGTGCCAGTGGCCCGACACCCCAGACCCAGTACTTC	CASGPTPQTQYF	.	.	TRBV28	TRBJ2-5
TGTGCCAGCAGTTTGGGACTAGTGCCCACCGGGGAGCTGTTTTTT	CASSLGLVPTGELFF	.	TRBD2	TRBV27	TRBJ2-2
TGTGCCAGTACTAAGTGGGAGGACACCGGGGAGCTGTTTTTT	CASTKWEDTGELFF	.	.	TRBV19	TRBJ2-2
TGTGCCAGCAGCACATGGACTAGCGGGAGCGTGGAGACCCAGTACTTC	CASSTWTSGSVETQYF	.	TRBD2	TRBV7-2	TRBJ2-5
TGTGCCAGCAGTTTATTTGACAGGGCGGGAAACACCATATATTTT	CASSLFDRAGNTIYF	.	TRBD1	TRBV28	TRBJ1-3
TGTGCCAGCAGCTTAGAAGCCGGGATCAGCGAGCAGTTCTTC	CASSLEAGISEQFF	.	.	TRBV11-3	TRBJ2-1
TGTGCCAGCAGCCCCCGACAGGCTAAGAACACCGGGGAGCTGTTTTTT	CASSPRQAKNTGELFF	.	.	TRBV7-6	TRBJ2-2
TGCGCCAGCAGCCATGATGCGTCCTACGAGCAGTACTTC	CASSHDASYEQYF	.	.	TRBV4-1	TRBJ2-7
TGTGCCAGCAGTTCTAGCGGGAGGTTTTTCTTC	CASSSSGRFFF	.	TRBD2	TRBV28	TRBJ2-1
TGCAGCGTTCTTCTGCAAGAGACCCAGTACTTC	CSVLLQETQYF	.	.	TRBV29-1	TRBJ2-5
TGTGCCAGCAGTTTCAGGGGGACCGGGGAGCTGTTTTTT	CASSFRGTGELFF	once	TRBD1	TRBV27	TRBJ2-2
TGTGCCAGCGGCCCCCTAGCCGGGGAGCTGTTTTTT	CASGPLAGELFF	.	.	TRBV28	TRBJ2-2
TGTGCCAGTACCCAAGCGTGGGGCTCTAATGAAAAACTGTTTTTT	CASTQAWGSNEKLFF	.	.	TRBV19	TRBJ1-4
TGTGCCAGCAGCTTCCAGCGGGTGGGGTACAATGAGCAGTTCTTC	CASSFQRVGYNEQFF	.	.	TRBV5-4	TRBJ2-1
TGTGCCAGCAGCTTATCCCCACCGGGACAGGAGGGCTACGAGCAGTACTTC	CASSLSPPGQEGYEQYF	.	TRBD1	TRBV7-2	TRBJ2-7
TGTGCCAGTAGTATATACGCGGGAACGAACACCGGGGAGCTGTTTTTT	CASSIYAGTNTGELFF	.	.	TRBV19	TRBJ2-2
TGTGCCAGCAGCTTGGGGGCAGACCGCTCCTACGAGCAGTACTTC	CASSLGADRSYEQYF	.	.	TRBV5-6	TRBJ2-7
TGTGCCAGCAGCTTGGCCATTGGACAGTACCAAGAGACCCAGTACTTC	CASSLAIGQYQETQYF	.	.	TRBV5-6	TRBJ2-5
TGTGCCAGCAGCCCTGGACTAGCAAAGACACAGTACGAGCAGTACTTC	CASSPGLAKTQYEQYF	few	TRBD2	TRBV5-4	TRBJ2-7
TGCGCCAGCAGACAGGGAGTGGGTTCAGCGAGCACTGAAGCTTTCTTT	CASRQGVGSASTEAFF	.	.	TRBV4-1	TRBJ1-1
TGTGCCAGTAGTCCAGGGACAGGACGGGAAAAACTGTTTTTT	CASSPGTGREKLFF	.	TRBD1	TRBV19	TRBJ1-4
TGTGCCAGTAGCAAAGGGACTCCGTCCAATCAGCCCCAGCATTTT	CASSKGTPSNQPQHF	.	.	TRBV19	TRBJ1-5
TGTGCCAGCTCCGGGACAGGAGGGACTGAAGCTTTCTTT	CASSGTGGTEAFF	.	TRBD1	TRBV27	TRBJ1-1
TGTGCCAGCACCCGGTGGGGGGGCTCCTATAATTCACCCCTCCACTTT	CASTRWGGSYNSPLHF	.	.	TRBV21-1	TRBJ1-6
TGTGCCAGCAGCGTAGGATCCGGACTAGCGGACCCCTACGAGCAGTACTTC	CASSVGSGLADPYEQYF	.	TRBD2	TRBV9	TRBJ2-7
TGTGCCAGCAGCTTGGGACAGCGAGATGGCTACACCTTC	CASSLGQRDGYTF	.	TRBD1	TRBV7-2	TRBJ1-2
TGTGCCAGCAGCAAAGTGGGCCGGGGACAAGAGACCCAGTACTTC	CASSKVGRGQETQYF	.	.	TRBV21-1	TRBJ2-5
TGTGCCAGCAGCTCCTTCCGGGACAGGACCTACGAGCAGTACTTC	CASSSFRDRTYEQYF	.	TRBD1	TRBV7-2	TRBJ2-7
TGTGCCAGCAGCTTGGTTGGTGACAACGCCAAAAACAGTCAGTACTTC	CASSLVGDNAKNSQYF	.	.	TRBV5-6	TRBJ2-4